These T cell receptor beta chains were read from a single sample in a study of response to subunit inactivated influenza vaccine. TCRdb used MiXCR to reprocess the RT-PCR reads, holding one entry per CDR3 protein. The table has about 530,000 distinct CDR3 sequences, approximately 12% seen once; the top ten hold about a tenth. This material consisted of PBMCs from blood, taken on the day of vaccination. Source of these receptors: a man between 50 and 59 years old who received an inactivated influenza vaccine. CDR3s include the opening cysteine and the closing phenylalanine or tryptophan. Fields, in order: V gene, clone size, D gene, J gene, CDR3 protein, CDR3 DNA. A D gene is named only where the DNA matches it firmly. A row's size may be missing; if present it is once, few, many or a size class.

TRBV12-3/TRBV12-4	-	TRBD1	TRBJ1-2	CASREAGTGGANGYTF	TGTGCCAGCAGGGAGGCCGGGACAGGGGGCGCAAATGGCTACACCTTC
TRBV7-3	many	TRBD2	TRBJ2-3	CASSLLTSGTGDTQYF	TGTGCCAGCAGCCTCCTGACTAGCGGGACCGGAGATACGCAGTATTTT
TRBV6-1	-	-	TRBJ2-7	CASTGGTDSSYEQYF	TGTGCCAGCACCGGCGGGACAGATAGCTCCTACGAGCAGTACTTC
TRBV5-1	few	-	TRBJ2-3	CASSFKLGGDTQYF	TGCGCCAGCAGCTTTAAACTGGGGGGCGATACGCAGTATTTT
TRBV20-1	few	-	TRBJ1-1	CSPNSEAFF	TGCAGTCCTAACAGTGAAGCTTTCTTT
TRBV4-2	-	TRBD2	TRBJ2-1	CASATSGYNEQFF	TGTGCCAGCGCGACTAGCGGATACAATGAGCAGTTCTTC
TRBV20-1	-	-	TRBJ1-2	CSARVRGAYGYTF	TGCAGTGCTAGAGTCAGGGGAGCCTATGGCTACACCTTC
TRBV10-3	few	-	TRBJ2-7	CAISEQGTYEQYF	TGTGCCATCAGTGAACAGGGCACCTACGAGCAGTACTTC
TRBV11-2	-	-	TRBJ2-1	CASSLDASPNEQFF	TGTGCCAGCAGCTTAGATGCTAGCCCCAATGAGCAGTTCTTC
TRBV5-6	-	TRBD1	TRBJ1-6	CASSLGRGRRNSPLHF	TGTGCCAGCAGCTTGGGCAGGGGGCGGCGTAATTCACCCCTCCACTTT
TRBV18	-	-	TRBJ1-1	CASSRSGNGEAFF	TGTGCCAGCTCACGGTCGGGGAATGGTGAAGCTTTCTTT
TRBV7-2	-	TRBD1	TRBJ2-1	CASSSQGASPNEQFF	TGTGCCAGCAGCTCGCAGGGGGCGAGCCCCAATGAGCAGTTCTTC
TRBV15	many	-	TRBJ2-7	CATSTRTLREQYF	TGTGCCACCAGCACTCGGACGCTTCGGGAGCAGTACTTC
TRBV20-1	many	-	TRBJ2-2	CSAQNTGELFF	TGCAGTGCTCAGAACACCGGGGAGCTGTTTTTT
TRBV5-4	-	-	TRBJ2-7	CASSELSSWSEQYF	TGTGCCAGCAGCGAACTGAGTTCGTGGAGCGAGCAGTACTTC
TRBV12-3/TRBV12-4	few	TRBD2	TRBJ2-1	CASSGLAGSPGEQFF	TGTGCCAGCAGTGGACTAGCGGGATCCCCTGGGGAGCAGTTCTTC
TRBV5-1	-	-	TRBJ1-5	CASSTGPNGQPQHF	TGCGCCAGCAGCACGGGACCGAACGGACAGCCCCAGCATTTT
TRBV7-2	-	-	TRBJ1-5	CASSPEYSNQPQHF	TGTGCCAGCAGCCCGGAGTATAGCAATCAGCCCCAGCATTTT
TRBV9	-	-	TRBJ1-6	CASSVEGEGAPFHF	TGTGCCAGCAGCGTAGAAGGGGAAGGGGCACCCTTCCACTTT
TRBV20-1	-	-	TRBJ2-1	CSAALGLVGYNEQFF	TGCAGTGCTGCCCTAGGGCTAGTGGGGTACAATGAGCAGTTCTTC
TRBV18	-	-	TRBJ1-1	CASSVGTNTEAFF	TGTGCCAGCTCGGTGGGAACGAACACTGAAGCTTTCTTT
TRBV20-1	-	-	TRBJ2-7	CSASIRAQYEQYF	TGCAGTGCTAGTATAAGGGCGCAATACGAGCAGTACTTC
TRBV12-3/TRBV12-4	-	TRBD1	TRBJ1-2	CASSLDYRGPGYTF	TGTGCCAGCAGTTTAGATTACAGGGGGCCGGGCTACACCTTC
TRBV7-2	many	-	TRBJ1-3	CASSLSGAGNTIYF	TGTGCCAGCAGCTTATCGGGGGCTGGAAACACCATATATTTT
TRBV20-1	-	-	TRBJ2-2	CSASNPITGELFF	TGCAGTGCTAGTAACCCAATCACCGGGGAGCTGTTTTTT
TRBV2	many	-	TRBJ2-1	CATLIRGGPSNEQFF	TGTGCCACGTTAATAAGGGGGGGGCCGAGTAATGAGCAGTTCTTC
TRBV9	few	-	TRBJ2-1	CASSVVAGRNEQFF	TGTGCCAGCAGCGTAGTAGCAGGGAGGAATGAGCAGTTCTTC
TRBV30	-	-	TRBJ2-7	CAWSRGGLVHEQYF	TGTGCCTGGTCCCGAGGGGGATTGGTCCACGAGCAGTACTTC
TRBV28	-	-	TRBJ2-6	CASSLPFSGAGANVLTF	TGTGCCAGCAGTTTACCTTTCTCGGGAGCCGGGGCCAACGTCCTGACTTTC
TRBV7-2	-	-	TRBJ1-2	CASSLGGHGASSYTF	TGTGCCAGCAGCTTAGGTGGGCACGGGGCCAGCAGCTACACCTTC
TRBV5-1	many	-	TRBJ2-3	CASSLEVGRTDTQYF	TGCGCCAGCAGCTTGGAGGTGGGACGCACAGATACGCAGTATTTT
TRBV4-1	many	-	TRBJ2-3	CASSQDIPTPWDTQYF	TGCGCCAGCAGCCAAGATATACCCACCCCGTGGGATACGCAGTATTTT
TRBV10-3	-	-	TRBJ2-2	CAIKGSDLGPGELFF	TGTGCCATCAAAGGCAGCGACCTCGGGCCCGGGGAGCTGTTTTTT
TRBV6-5	few	TRBD1	TRBJ2-2	CASSSLPGQGSGELFF	TGTGCCAGCAGTTCCCTCCCGGGACAGGGAAGCGGGGAGCTGTTTTTT
TRBV4-3	few	TRBD2	TRBJ2-7	CASSQDTGTSGRWQYF	TGCGCCAGCAGCCAAGATACGGGGACTAGCGGGAGATGGCAGTACTTC
TRBV12-3/TRBV12-4	few	TRBD1	TRBJ2-2	CASSTPPDRGLAGELFF	TGTGCCAGCAGCACCCCGCCGGACAGGGGGCTTGCCGGGGAGCTGTTTTTT
TRBV4-1	few	-	TRBJ1-1	CASSQDFFTGPIMNTEAFF	TGCGCCAGCAGCCAAGATTTCTTTACAGGGCCTATCATGAACACTGAAGCTTTCTTT
TRBV11-2	-	TRBD2	TRBJ2-5	CASSLPRGLAGGPETQYF	TGTGCCAGCAGCTTGCCTCGGGGACTAGCGGGGGGGCCAGAGACCCAGTACTTC
TRBV6-1	-	-	TRBJ1-6	CASSRTGFNSPLHF	TGTGCCAGCAGTCGAACAGGGTTTAATTCACCCCTCCACTTT
TRBV5-1	-	-	TRBJ2-2	CASSFKDGELFF	TGCGCCAGCAGCTTCAAGGACGGGGAGCTGTTTTTT
TRBV2	-	TRBD2	TRBJ2-7	CASSEPLAALAYEQYF	TGTGCCAGCAGTGAACCCCTAGCGGCCCTGGCTTACGAGCAGTACTTC
TRBV4-2	-	TRBD1	TRBJ1-1	CASSQPAGGAGNTEAFF	TGTGCCAGCAGCCAACCTGCAGGGGGCGCCGGTAACACTGAAGCTTTCTTT
TRBV19	-	TRBD2	TRBJ2-3	CASSISSGGATDTQYF	TGTGCCAGTAGTATCTCTAGCGGGGGGGCCACAGATACGCAGTATTTT